Below, 5 T cell receptor beta chains from the same sample are listed, as sequenced in a study of radiation and T cells in renal cell carcinoma (dated by TCRdb to between 2020 and 2021). Receptor libraries were prepared by the immunoSEQ multiplex PCR assay. TCRdb's version of the immuneACCESS table is confined to in-frame rearrangements and falls short of the full clone set. An unresolved V gene accounts for under half of the shortfall where checked; the remainder is of unknown origin. For this sample there are 80,000 or so clones; about 89% appear just once. The ten largest clones represent around 6% of the sample. Read against the paper, the sample's time point label means: blood 4 weeks post-SBRT, at nephrectomy. The meaning of the sample's treatment or condition label: 15 Gy SBRT to primary tumor, nephrectomy 4 weeks later. The sample consisted of blood, taken from a patient whose treatment included radiotherapy and nephrectomy. The source of these receptors is a woman aged 70 to 79 with renal cell carcinoma.

In its sample, this clone was seen once. This chain uses TRBV5-1 with TRBJ1-3, with 7 positions matching TRBD1. The CDR3 has 15 amino acids. J gave up 4 bases and V 0 bases, and 4 bases lay outside the gene matches. CDR1 is SGHRS, CDR2 YFSETQ, per germline. CDR3 loop: CASSLDRGNGNTIYF. The CDR3 nucleotides are TGCGCCAGCAGCTTGGACAGGGGAAACGGAAACACCATATATTTT.

The rearrangement uses TRBV27 and TRBJ1-6; D is ambiguous. Germline assignment: CDR1 MNHEY and CDR2 SMNVEV (reference sequence). The CDR3 spans 15 residues. V was cut by 6 bases and J by 7 bases, with 16 bases left in between. This CDR3 is CASSLAGPGNSPLHF. The CDR3 DNA is TGTGCCAGCAGCCTCGCTGGACCAGGAAATTCACCCCTCCACTTT.

This clone has a single count. V gene TRBV18 combines with J gene TRBJ2-6; D call uncertain. CDR3 length: 17 amino acids. Germline V gives CDR1 KGHSH, CDR2 LQKENI. Trimming shortened V by 1 base and J by 0 bases, and 10 bases separated the two germline ends. The CDR3 nucleotides are TGTGCCAGCTCACCACTGGGAACGAGCTCTGGGGCCAACGTCCTGACTTTC. Protein product: CASSPLGTSSGANVLTF. Full variable domain (rest looked up from reference TRBV18 and TRBJ2-6): NAGVMQNPRHLVRRRGQEARLRCSPMKGHSHVYWYRQLPEEGLKFMVYLQKENIIDESGMPKERFSAEFPKEGPSILRIQQVVRGDSAAYFCASSPLGTSSGANVLTFGAGSRLTVL.

This clone was seen once. This chain connects TRBV28 to TRBJ2-3; D may be TRBD1 (5 bases). Trimming took 6 bases from V and 0 from J, leaving 13 bases between them. The germline V gene encodes CDR1 MDHEN and CDR2 SYDVKM. This CDR3 contains 15 residues. The CDR3 is CASSKDNLSTDTQYF. CDR3 in DNA: TGTGCCAGCAGCAAGGACAACCTTAGCACAGATACGCAGTATTTT.

J is TRBJ2-5 and V is TRBV15, with 8 bases aligning to TRBD2. CDR1 is LNHNV and CDR2 is YYDKDF in the germline V gene (reference sequence). The CDR3 runs to 20 residues. V shed 3 bases, J shed 1 base, and the junction held 19 bases outside the gene matches. CDR3 bases: TGTGCCACCAGCAGCCCTAAAGGGCTAGCGGGCGCGGGGATCCAAGAGACCCAGTACTTC. Residues: CATSSPKGLAGAGIQETQYF.